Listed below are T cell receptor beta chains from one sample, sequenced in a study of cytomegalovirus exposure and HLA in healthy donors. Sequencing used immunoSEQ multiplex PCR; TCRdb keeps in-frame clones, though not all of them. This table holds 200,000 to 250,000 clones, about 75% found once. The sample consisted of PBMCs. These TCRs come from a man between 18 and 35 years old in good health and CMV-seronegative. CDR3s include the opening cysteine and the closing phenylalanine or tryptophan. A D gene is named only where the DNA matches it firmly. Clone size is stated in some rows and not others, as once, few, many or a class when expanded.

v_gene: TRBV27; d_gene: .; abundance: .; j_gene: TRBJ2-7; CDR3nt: TGTGCCAGCAGTTCCTACTGGACAACCAGCTCCTACGAGCAGTACTTC; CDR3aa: CASSSYWTTSSYEQYF
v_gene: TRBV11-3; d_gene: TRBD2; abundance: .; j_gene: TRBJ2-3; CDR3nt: TGTGCCAGCAGCTTAAGTACTAGCGGGGGTTACACAGATACGCAGTATTTT; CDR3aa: CASSLSTSGGYTDTQYF
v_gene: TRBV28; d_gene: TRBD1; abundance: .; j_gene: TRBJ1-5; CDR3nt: TGTGCCAGCAGTTTTGGACAGGGGGCTTCTCAGCCCCAGCATTTT; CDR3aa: CASSFGQGASQPQHF
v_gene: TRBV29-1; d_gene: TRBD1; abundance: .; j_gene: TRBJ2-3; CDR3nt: TGCAGCGTTGAACGGACAGGAACAGATACGCAGTATTTT; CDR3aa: CSVERTGTDTQYF
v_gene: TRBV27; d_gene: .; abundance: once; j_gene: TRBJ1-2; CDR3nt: TGTGCCAGCAGTCTACACCCTAGTAACTATGGCTACACCTTC; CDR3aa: CASSLHPSNYGYTF
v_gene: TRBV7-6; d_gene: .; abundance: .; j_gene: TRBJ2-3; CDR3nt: TGTGCCAGCAGCATGCTACAGGGAGACACAGATACGCAGTATTTT; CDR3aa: CASSMLQGDTDTQYF
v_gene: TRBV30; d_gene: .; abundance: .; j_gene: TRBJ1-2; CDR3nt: TGTGCCTGGAGTGATCAGGGGCCCTATGGCTACACCTTC; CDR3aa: CAWSDQGPYGYTF
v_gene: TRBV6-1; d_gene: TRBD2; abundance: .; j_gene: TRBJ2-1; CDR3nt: TGTGCCAGCAAGCGGACTAGTATTTCCCATGAGCAGTTCTTC; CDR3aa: CASKRTSISHEQFF
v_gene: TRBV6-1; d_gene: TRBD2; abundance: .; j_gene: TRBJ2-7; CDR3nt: TGTGCCAGCAGTGAAACTCCGGGAGGGCCGTATGAGCAGTACTTC; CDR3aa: CASSETPGGPYEQYF
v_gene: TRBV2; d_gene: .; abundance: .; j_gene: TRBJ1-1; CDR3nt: TGTGCCAGCAGTGAGCTACAACAGCCCCACACTGAAGCTTTCTTT; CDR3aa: CASSELQQPHTEAFF
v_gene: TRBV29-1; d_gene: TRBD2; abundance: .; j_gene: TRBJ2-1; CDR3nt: TGCAGCGTTGGGACTAGCGGGGGAGTTGAGCAGTTCTTC; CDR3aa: CSVGTSGGVEQFF
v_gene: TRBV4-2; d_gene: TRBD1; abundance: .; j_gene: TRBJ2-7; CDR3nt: TGTGCCAGCAGCCAAGAGAACGGACAGGGGGCTCTGCCCTTGGCGTACGAGCAGTACTTC; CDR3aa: CASSQENGQGALPLAYEQYF
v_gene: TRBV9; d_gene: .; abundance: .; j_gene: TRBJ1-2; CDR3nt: TGTGCCAGCACGAAGGGGGTAGGCTATGGCTACACCTTC; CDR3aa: CASTKGVGYGYTF
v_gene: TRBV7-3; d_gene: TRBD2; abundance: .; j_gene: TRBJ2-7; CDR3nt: TGTGCCAGCAGCTTAACGGGTCAGACTAGCGGGGCAAGACCCGTCTACGAGCAGTACTTC; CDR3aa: CASSLTGQTSGARPVYEQYF
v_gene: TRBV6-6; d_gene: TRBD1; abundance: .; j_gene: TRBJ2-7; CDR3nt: TGTGCCAGCCACGGGACAGGGGGGCCCTACGAGCAGTACTTC; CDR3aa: CASHGTGGPYEQYF
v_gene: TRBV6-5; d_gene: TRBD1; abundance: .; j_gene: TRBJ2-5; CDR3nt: TGTGCCAGCAGATTTGGGACAGGGTCTGAAGAGACCCAGTACTTC; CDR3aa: CASRFGTGSEETQYF
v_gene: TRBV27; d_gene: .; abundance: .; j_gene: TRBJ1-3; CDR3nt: TGTGCCAGCAGTTTGCGGACTGGAAACACCATATATTTT; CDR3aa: CASSLRTGNTIYF
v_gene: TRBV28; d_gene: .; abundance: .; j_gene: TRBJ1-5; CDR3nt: TGTGCCAGCAGTTTATTACTTGATCAGCCCCAGCATTTT; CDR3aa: CASSLLLDQPQHF
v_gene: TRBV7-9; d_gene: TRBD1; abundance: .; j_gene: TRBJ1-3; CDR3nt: TGTGCCAGCGAGGACAGGGGCGGAAACACCATATATTTT; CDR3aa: CASEDRGGNTIYF
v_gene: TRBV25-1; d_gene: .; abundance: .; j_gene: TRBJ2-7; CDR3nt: TGTGCCAGCACCCATGGACAGATCTACGAGCAGTACTTC; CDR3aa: CASTHGQIYEQYF
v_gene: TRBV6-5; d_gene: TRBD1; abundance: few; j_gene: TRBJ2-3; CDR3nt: TGTGCCAGCAGTTACTCAGGGGGCGCACCAGATACGCAGTATTTT; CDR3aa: CASSYSGGAPDTQYF
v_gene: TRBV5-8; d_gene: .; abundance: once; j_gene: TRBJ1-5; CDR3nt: TGTGCCAGCAGCCACATTCCCCAGGGTATGGTTAGCAATCAGCCCCAGCATTTT; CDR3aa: CASSHIPQGMVSNQPQHF
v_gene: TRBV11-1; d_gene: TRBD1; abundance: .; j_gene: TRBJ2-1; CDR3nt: TGTGCCAGCAGCCAGTCCCCGGGACAGGGGCCCAATGAGCAGTTCTTC; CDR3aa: CASSQSPGQGPNEQFF
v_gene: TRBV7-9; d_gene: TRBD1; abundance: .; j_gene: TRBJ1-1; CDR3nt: TGTGCCAGCAGCTTGCACCGATGGGACAGGGAGACGAACACTGAAGCTTTCTTT; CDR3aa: CASSLHRWDRETNTEAFF
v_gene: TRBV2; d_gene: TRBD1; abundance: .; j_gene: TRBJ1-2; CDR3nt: TGTGCCAGCAGTCTAGCAGGGGGCGCGGATGGCTACACCTTC; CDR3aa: CASSLAGGADGYTF
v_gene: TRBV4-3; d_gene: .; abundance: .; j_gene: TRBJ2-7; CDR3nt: TGCGCCAGCAGCCAAGATACCGTGAAGTTAGTCCCCTACGAGCAGTACTTC; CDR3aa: CASSQDTVKLVPYEQYF
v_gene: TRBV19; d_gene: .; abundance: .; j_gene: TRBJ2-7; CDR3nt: TGTGCCAGTAGTAGTCGATCGAGCTCCTACGAGCAGTACTTC; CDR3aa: CASSSRSSSYEQYF
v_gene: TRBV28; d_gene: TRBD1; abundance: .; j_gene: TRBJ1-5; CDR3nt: TGTGCCAGCAGTCTACAGGGGCAGGGTCAGCCCCAGCATTTT; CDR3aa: CASSLQGQGQPQHF
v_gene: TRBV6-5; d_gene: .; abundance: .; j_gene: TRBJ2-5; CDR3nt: TGTGCCAGCAGCAGCACAGGAGGGGAGACCCAGTACTTC; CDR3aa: CASSSTGGETQYF
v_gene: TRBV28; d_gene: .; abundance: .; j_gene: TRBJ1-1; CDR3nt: TGTGCCAGCAGTTATCCGACTGAAGCTTTCTTT; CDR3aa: CASSYPTEAFF
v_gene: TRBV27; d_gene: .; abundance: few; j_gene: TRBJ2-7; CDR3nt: TGTGCCAGCAGTTCTCCCGGGACATATCCCTACGAGCAGTACTTC; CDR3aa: CASSSPGTYPYEQYF